Following are 20 T cell receptor beta chains from one sample sequenced in a study of blood T cells in healthy people across ages. Together with a sample-barcoded 5' primer, a J-beta primer mix was included in a second PCR lasting roughly 7 to 11 cycles. Via MiXCR, TCRdb re-called the 5' RACE reads, giving one row per CDR3 protein. The repertoire has 800,000 or so distinct CDR3 sequences, around 50% of them found once; the top ten carry about a sixth. What was sequenced was blood. The receptors were gathered from a man older than 75 in good health.

This clonotype was observed a handful of times. A read error may explain this, as a much larger clone is one base away. The V call is TRBV20-1, the J call TRBJ2-1; D gene ambiguous. This CDR3 contains 14 residues. Per the germline V gene, CDR1 is DFQATT and CDR2 is SNEGSKA (reference sequence). Trimming pared 5 bases from V and 13 bases from J, leaving 24 bases between. CDR3 coding DNA: TGCAGTGCTCTCAGGACGGCCCTGCAAGAGACCCAGTTCTTC. Translation: CSALRTALQETQFF.

This rearrangement joins TRBV12-3 or TRBV12-4 to TRBJ2-1, with TRBD1 identical over 10 bases. The CDR3 totals 16 residues. V was clipped by 6 bases and J by 4 bases; unmatched bases: 9. The CDR3 loop reads CASRETGGHDYNEQFF. The CDR3 DNA sequence: TGTGCCAGCAGAGAGACAGGGGGCCACGATTACAATGAGCAGTTCTTC.

V usage is TRBV2 and J usage is TRBJ2-3, with 9 bases aligning to TRBD1. V lost 6 bases and J lost 6; bases outside the gene matches: 4. The CDR3 is 13 residues long. Germline CDR1 SNHLY, CDR2 FYNNEI. The CDR3 DNA is TGTGCCAGCAGCGGGGACAGGGTGGATACGCAGTATTTT. Translating it yields CASSGDRVDTQYF.

The chain uses TRBV10-3 and TRBJ1-4; perhaps TRBD1 as D (5 bases). Per the germline V gene, CDR1 is ENHRY and CDR2 is SYGVKD. This CDR3 is 13 amino acids long. The V end was cut by 2 bases, the J end by 5 bases, with 6 bases between. The CDR3 DNA reads as TGTGCCATCAGTGAGGGGGGGAATGAAAAACTGTTTTTT. As protein: CAISEGGNEKLFF.

This clonotype was observed at least ten times. The rearrangement joins TRBV7-2 to TRBJ2-7; TRBD2 matches at 9 bases. The CDR3 covers 14 residues. In germline, CDR1 is SGHTA, CDR2 FQGNSA. The V gene end was trimmed by 3 bases and the J gene end by 2 bases; junction bases not matched to a gene: 2. This chain's CDR3 is CASSLVAGAYEQYF. Written as DNA, the CDR3 is TGTGCCAGCAGCTTGGTAGCGGGAGCCTACGAGCAGTACTTC.

The gene calls are TRBV6-5 and TRBJ2-5; 7 nucleotides match TRBD1. CDR1 MNHEY and CDR2 SVGAGI come from the germline V gene. Germline trimming cut 7 bases from V and 5 bases from J; bases unmatched to any gene: 7. The CDR3 is made up of 13 amino acids. This CDR3 is CASKRQGGETQYF. CDR3 nucleotide sequence: TGTGCCAGCAAAAGACAGGGTGGGGAGACCCAGTACTTC.

This chain uses TRBV15 with TRBJ1-4; D gene uncertain. The CDR3 loop spans 13 amino acids. Deletions cut 1 base from V and 4 bases from J, with 4 bases between. Looked up from germline, CDR1 is LNHNV and CDR2 is YYDKDF (reference sequence). CDR3: CATSRGLNEKLFF. The CDR3 bases are TGTGCCACCAGCAGAGGCCTTAATGAAAAACTGTTTTTT.

The chain uses TRBV7-2 and TRBJ2-3, with no clear D. V shed 6 bases and J shed 4 bases, with 14 bases lying between them. CDR1 is SGHTA and CDR2 is FQGNSA in the germline V gene. The CDR3 has 14 amino acids. As DNA, the CDR3 is TGTGCCAGCAGGGCAGGAGTTCCCGCAGATACGCAGTATTTT. The encoded protein is CASRAGVPADTQYF. The full variable domain, rest sourced from reference TRBV7-2 and TRBJ2-3, is GAGVSQSPSNKVTEKGKDVELRCDPISGHTALYWYRQSLGQGLEFLIYFQGNSAPDKSGLPSDRFSAERTGGSVSTLTIQRTQQEDSAVYLCASRAGVPADTQYFGPGTRLTVL.

The CDR3: CSVPLSGTANTGELFF. The CDR3 DNA sequence: TGCAGCGTTCCACTAAGCGGGACGGCGAACACCGGGGAGCTGTTTTTT. V and J are TRBV29-1 and TRBJ2-2; 7 bases are a match to TRBD2. V gave up 5 bases and J gave up 0 bases; unmatched junction bases: 9. The germline CDR1 and CDR2 sequences are SQVTM and ANQGSEA. The CDR3 totals 16 residues.

This clonotype was counted only a few times. J is TRBJ2-1 and V is TRBV6-6, with TRBD2 identical over 9 bases. Germline V CDR1 and CDR2: MNHNY, SVGAGI (reference sequence). J lost 7 bases, V lost 8 bases, and 6 bases had no gene match. The CDR3 is made up of 13 amino acids. The CDR3 sequence is CASLEAGGNEQFF. For the CDR3, the DNA is TGTGCCAGCCTCGAGGCGGGGGGGAATGAGCAGTTCTTC.

This clonotype was picked up a small number of times. This chain uses TRBV5-5 with TRBJ1-2, with 9 bases matching TRBD1. The length of the CDR3 is 15 residues. J was trimmed by 8 bases and V by 4 bases; bases with no gene match: 12. Germline CDR1 reads SGHKS; CDR2 reads YYEKEE (reference sequence). This CDR3 is CASSITQGAVYGYTF. CDR3 in DNA: TGTGCCAGCAGCATAACACAGGGGGCGGTCTACGGCTACACCTTC.

This chain joins TRBV7-8 and TRBJ2-7; D may be TRBD1 (6 bases). Germline CDR1 reads SGHVS; CDR2 reads FQNEAQ. Trimming left V 5 bases short and J 3 bases short, with 8 bases between. The CDR3 extends over 12 amino acids. As DNA, the CDR3 is TGTGCCAGCAGCCCGGGACACTACGAGCAGTACTTC. This gives the protein CASSPGHYEQYF.

This clonotype appeared a few times. This chain's CDR3 is CASSTTNRASGNTIYF. The CDR3 coding sequence is TGTGCCAGCAGCACCACGAACAGGGCGTCTGGAAACACCATATATTTT. This chain joins TRBV9 and TRBJ1-3; weak D call: TRBD1 (6 bases). This CDR3 contains 16 residues. Trimming removed 4 bases from V and 1 base from J, with 15 bases in between. The germline V gene has CDR1 SGDLS and CDR2 YYNGEE.

This rearrangement joins TRBV15 to TRBJ2-1, with 12 positions matching TRBD2. The J call is in doubt because the DNA end fits TRBJ2-7 better. Germline CDR1 reads LNHNV; CDR2 reads YYDKDF (reference sequence). The CDR3 loop spans 18 amino acids. For the CDR3, the DNA is TGTGCCACCAGCAGACGCGGGGGTCGGACTAGCGGGATCAATGAGCAGTACTTC. It translates to CATSRRGGRTSGINEQYF.

The chain couples TRBV5-1 to TRBJ2-3, with 9 bases fitting TRBD1. The germline V gene has CDR1 SGHRS and CDR2 YFSETQ. The CDR3 is 18 residues long. Trimming removed 4 bases from V and 0 bases from J; junction bases left unmatched: 12. The DNA for the CDR3 is TGCGCCAGCAGCCCGGACAGGGGAGCCGCGACTAGCACAGATACGCAGTATTTT. Amino acids: CASSPDRGAATSTDTQYF. Combining the CDR3 with reference TRBV5-1 and TRBJ2-3 gives the whole variable domain KAGVTQTPRYLIKTRGQQVTLSCSPISGHRSVSWYQQTPGQGLQFLFEYFSETQRNKGNFPGRFSGRQFSNSRSEMNVSTLELGDSALYLCASSPDRGAATSTDTQYFGPGTRLTVL.

J is TRBJ1-2 and V is TRBV24-1; TRBD1 aligns across 12 bases. The V gene end was trimmed by 9 bases and the J gene end by 4 bases; junction bases not matched to a gene: 8. Germline V gene lookup returns CDR1 KGHDR and CDR2 SFDVKD. There are 15 residues in the CDR3. In DNA form, the CDR3 reads TGTGCCACCGAGGGGGAGGGACAGGGGGCCTATGGCTACACCTTC. This codes for CATEGEGQGAYGYTF.

This clonotype showed up just once. Germline is not matched at one junction end, which may reflect a read error. This chain connects TRBV5-1 to TRBJ2-6; tentatively, D is TRBD1 or TRBD2 (5 bases each). The CDR3 has 18 amino acids. Germline loops: CDR1 SGHRS, CDR2 YFSETQ. The CDR3 reads CASSSEERAHSGANVLPF. In DNA, the CDR3 is TGCGCCAGCAGCTCCGAGGAGAGGGCGCACTCTGGGGCCAACGTCCTGCCTTTC.

The rearrangement joins TRBV5-1 to TRBJ2-1; TRBD2 matches at 11 bases. Gene TRBJ2-7 matches the end of the DNA better, so the J call may be wrong. The V gene's germline CDR1 is SGHRS and CDR2 YFSETQ. This CDR3 has 16 amino acids. The CDR3: CASSSQTSGVYNEQYF. DNA for the CDR3: TGCGCCAGCAGCTCGCAGACTAGCGGGGTTTACAATGAGCAGTACTTC.

This clonotype was observed a few times. The gene calls are TRBV12-3 or TRBV12-4 and TRBJ2-3, with 9 nucleotides matching TRBD1. This CDR3 is built from 16 residues. The V gene end was trimmed by 1 base and the J gene end by 7 bases; junction bases not matched to a gene: 9. In DNA form, the CDR3 reads TGTGCCAGCAGTTTAGAATTCGGGACAGGGAGAAATACGCAGTATTTT. Encoded protein: CASSLEFGTGRNTQYF.

The rearrangement joins TRBV20-1 to TRBJ1-1; TRBD1 is a possible D gene (6 bases). Trimming left V 5 bases short and J 11 bases short, with 12 bases between. Germline V gene sequence: CDR1 DFQATT, CDR2 SNEGSKA (reference sequence). This CDR3 is 10 amino acids long. The CDR3 nucleotides are TGCAGTGCTGGGGGCTTGAACGCTTTCTTT. Translated: CSAGGLNAFF.